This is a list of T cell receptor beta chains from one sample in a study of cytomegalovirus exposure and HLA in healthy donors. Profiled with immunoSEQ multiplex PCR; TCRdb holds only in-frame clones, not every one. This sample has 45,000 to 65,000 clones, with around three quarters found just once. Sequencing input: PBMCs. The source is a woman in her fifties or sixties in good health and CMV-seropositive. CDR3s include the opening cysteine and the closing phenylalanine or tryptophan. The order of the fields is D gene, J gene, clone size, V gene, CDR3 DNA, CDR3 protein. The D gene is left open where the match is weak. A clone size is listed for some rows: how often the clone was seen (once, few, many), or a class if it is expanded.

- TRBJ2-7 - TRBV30 TGTGCCTGGAGTGTGGTGCAGGCAGGGTACGAGCAGTACTTC CAWSVVQAGYEQYF
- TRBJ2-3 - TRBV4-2 TGTGCCAGCGGACTACCGTGGGCCTCCGGGGGAGATACGCAGTATTTT CASGLPWASGGDTQYF
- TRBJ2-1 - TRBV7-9 TGTGCCAGCAGCTTAAAATGGCTAGCAGAGAATGAGCAGTTCTTC CASSLKWLAENEQFF
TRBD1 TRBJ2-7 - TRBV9 TGTGCCAGCAGCGTCAGACAGGGTTCGTCCTACGAGCAGTACTTC CASSVRQGSSYEQYF
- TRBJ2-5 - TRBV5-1 TGCGCCAGCAGCCTTTTTGCAGGGGAGCAAGAGACCCAGTACTTC CASSLFAGEQETQYF
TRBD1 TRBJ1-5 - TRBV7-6 TGTGCCAGCAGCGGGGGACAGGGGAGTCAGCCCCAGCATTTT CASSGGQGSQPQHF
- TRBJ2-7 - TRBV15 TGTGCCACCAGCAGAGAAATTTATGGACGGGAGCAGCAGTACTTC CATSREIYGREQQYF
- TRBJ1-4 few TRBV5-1 TGCGCCAGCAGCTTTGGAGGACGAAATGAAAAACTGTTTTTT CASSFGGRNEKLFF
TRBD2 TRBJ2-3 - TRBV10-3 TGTGCCATCAGTGACGGACTAGCGGGGGCGGATACGCAGTATTTT CAISDGLAGADTQYF
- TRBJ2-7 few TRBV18 TGTGCCAGCTCACCAAGGTCGCGGGGGCGCAAGGACGAGCAGTACTTC CASSPRSRGRKDEQYF
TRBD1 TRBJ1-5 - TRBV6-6 TGTGCCAGCGAACAGGGGGCGGGAAATCAGCCCCAGCATTTT CASEQGAGNQPQHF
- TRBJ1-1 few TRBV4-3 TGCGCCAGCAGCCCCGGACAGTCCACTGAAGCTTTCTTT CASSPGQSTEAFF
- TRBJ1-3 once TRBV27 TGTGCCAGCAGTTCCACGGGGAGGGATGGAAACACCATATATTTT CASSSTGRDGNTIYF
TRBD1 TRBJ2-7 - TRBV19 TGTGCCAGTGGGGACAGGGAGTACTCCTACGAGCAGTACTTC CASGDREYSYEQYF
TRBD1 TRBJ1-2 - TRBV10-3 TGTGCCATCAGGGTAACAGGGGAGGAGGGCTACACCTTC CAIRVTGEEGYTF
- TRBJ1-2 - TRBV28 TGTGCCAGCAGGAAACAGGGTCCATATGGCTACACCTTC CASRKQGPYGYTF
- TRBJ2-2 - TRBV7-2 TGTGCCAGCAGCTTAGGGACAACGAACACCGGGGAGCTGTTTTTT CASSLGTTNTGELFF
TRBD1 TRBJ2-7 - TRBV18 TGTGCCAGCTCACCACCAGACAGGGGATTGAGAGAGCAGTACTTC CASSPPDRGLREQYF
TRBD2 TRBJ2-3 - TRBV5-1 TGCGCCAGCAGCTTGGGACTAGCGGAGACCGATACGCAGTATTTT CASSLGLAETDTQYF
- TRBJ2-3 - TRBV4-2 TGTGCCAGCAGCCAAGTGTCCCGTGATACGCAGTATTTT CASSQVSRDTQYF
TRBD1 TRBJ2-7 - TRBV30 TGTGCCTGGAGTGTGGTGCAGACAGGGTACGAGCAGTACTTC CAWSVVQTGYEQYF
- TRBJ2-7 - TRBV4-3 TGCGCCAGCAGCCAAGGTACTGTGGTAACCCTACCATCCTACGAGCAGTACTTC CASSQGTVVTLPSYEQYF
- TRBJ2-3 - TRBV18 TGTGCCAGCTCAGCCCAGGGGGGCGGCGCAGATACGCAGTATTTT CASSAQGGGADTQYF
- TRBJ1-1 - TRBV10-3 TGTGCCATCAGTGGTGAGACAGTTGAAGCTTTCTTT CAISGETVEAFF
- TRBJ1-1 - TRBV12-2 TGTGCAAGTCGCTTCAGGGTGGGGTTTCAGAACACTGAAGCTTTCTTT CASRFRVGFQNTEAFF
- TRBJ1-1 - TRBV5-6 TGTGCCAGCAGCTTGGGTGGGGGGACCGAAGCTTTCTTT CASSLGGGTEAFF
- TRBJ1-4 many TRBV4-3 TGCGCCAGCAGCCTAGTTTGGGGGCAAGTTGAAAAACTGTTTTTT CASSLVWGQVEKLFF
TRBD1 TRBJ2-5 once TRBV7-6 TGTGCCAGCAGCCCCCAGACAGGGGTAAGGGAGACCCAGTACTTC CASSPQTGVRETQYF
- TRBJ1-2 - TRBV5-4 TGTGCCAGCAGTGGGGCTGGGAACTATGGCTACACCTTC CASSGAGNYGYTF
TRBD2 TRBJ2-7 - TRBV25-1 TGTGCCAGCAGTGGGGGAGGGTTGGGGACCTACGAGCAGTACTTC CASSGGGLGTYEQYF
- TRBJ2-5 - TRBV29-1 TGCAGCGTTGAAGATTATCAGGGTGAGACCCAGTACTTC CSVEDYQGETQYF
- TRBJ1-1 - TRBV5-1 TGCGCCAGCAGCTCCCTCTCCACTGAAGCTTTCTTT CASSSLSTEAFF
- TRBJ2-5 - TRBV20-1 TGCAGTGCTAGTAGCGCGGAGACCCAGTACTTC CSASSAETQYF
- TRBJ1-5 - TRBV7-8 TGTGCCAGCAGCATATACAGTAGCAATCAGCCCCAGCATTTT CASSIYSSNQPQHF
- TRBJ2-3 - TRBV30 TGTGCCTGGAGTGTACTTTACGAGACAGATACGCAGTATTTT CAWSVLYETDTQYF
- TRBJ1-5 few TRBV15 TGTGCCACCTCCGCTGCCCGAAGAACAGGTCAACAGCCCCAGCATTTT CATSAARRTGQQPQHF
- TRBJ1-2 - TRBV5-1 TGCGCCAGCAGCCCGGACCCGACAGGCCGCCTTGGTGGCTACACCTTC CASSPDPTGRLGGYTF